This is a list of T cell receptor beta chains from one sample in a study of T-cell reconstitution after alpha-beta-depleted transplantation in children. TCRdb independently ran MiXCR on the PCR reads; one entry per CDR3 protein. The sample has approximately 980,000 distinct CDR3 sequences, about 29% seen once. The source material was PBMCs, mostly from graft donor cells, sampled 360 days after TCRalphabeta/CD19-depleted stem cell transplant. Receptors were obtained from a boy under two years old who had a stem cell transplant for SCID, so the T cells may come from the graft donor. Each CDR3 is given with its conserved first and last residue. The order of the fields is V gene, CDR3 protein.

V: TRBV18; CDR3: CASSPPSGVANEQFF
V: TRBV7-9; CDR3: CASSPTHSRETQYF
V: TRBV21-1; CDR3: CASSPRTPGTDTQYF
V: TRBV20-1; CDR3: CSAPTLPSGGAYNEQFF
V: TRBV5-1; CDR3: CASRASGDGELFF
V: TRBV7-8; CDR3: CASSPGWGSYEQYF
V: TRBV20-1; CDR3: CSARAGGNRDSYEQYF
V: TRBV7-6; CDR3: CASSWAGPSNEQFF
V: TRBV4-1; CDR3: CASSQPGPYEQYF
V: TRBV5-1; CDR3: CASTLGGRETQYF